This T cell receptor beta chain was sequenced for a study of vaccination effects on CD4 cells after COVID-19. Here immunoSEQ multiplex PCR was the method, and the copy in TCRdb shows in-frame clones only, minus some. Of 50,000 or so clones listed, roughly three quarters were seen once; the top ten hold 5% to 6.5%. Study-wide findings and caveats: Cross-reactivity with common cold coronaviruses was shown by only 1 of 255 vaccine-induced clones in healthy vaccinees. In the study, convalescent patients were few, and early post-infection timepoints were absent. The study found marked clonal contraction of infection- and vaccine-induced clones late after vaccination.

ViraFEST expansion of antigen-specific CD4+ T cells with viral peptide pools preceded sequencing. Isolation of CD4+ T cells took place after approximately 10 days of culture. None of the vaccinated had previously contracted SARS-CoV-2, and their nucleocapsid antibodies tested negative. PBMC cultures contained some 2.1 million cells per well, 9.5 to 10 IU/ml IL-2 and roughly 9.4 ug/ml peptides. This CDR3 has 16 residues. This clone was found once. Its antigen is undetermined. The sequencing here drew on CD4+ T cells from PBMCs cultured with HCoV-OC43 spike peptides, taken before COVID-19 vaccination. Subset here: HCoV-OC43 spike overlapping peptide pool stimulation. This clonotype was obtained from a human donor who received a COVID-19 vaccine. The genes are TRBV21-1 and TRBJ1-4. TRBV21-1 is tagged as a pseudogene. The chain's CDR3 is CASSCKKTGANEKLFF. CDR3 sequence (DNA): TGTGCCAGCAGCTGTAAGAAGACCGGGGCTAATGAAAAACTGTTTTTT.